The following is a T cell receptor beta chain sequence with its context. Its antigen remains undetermined. It has no much larger one-base neighbor in the sample; base qualities were not kept. The donors were healthy, HIV-negative adults with no recently reported acute infections or vaccinations. Every donor was a Caucasian adult residing in Nashville, Tennessee, USA. CD4+ T cells were enriched by magnetic negative selection; naive cells were then positively selected on CD45RA, and the negative fraction formed the memory subset. After blood collection by leukapheresis, PBMCs were isolated using Ficoll-Histopaque density gradient centrifugation and then cryopreserved in the vapor phase of liquid nitrogen. Analytical flow cytometry was used to check the purity and quantity of each magnetically sorted T cell population. Each sorted fraction had its genomic DNA isolated and then quantified by UV absorbance on a Nanodrop 2000c.

The data were taken from a study of shared clonotypes between healthy human individuals (TCRdb year 2020). Some background on the complete study: A few men and two women, aged 18 to 49 years, made up the cohort. To increase sequencing depth and limit assay-specific biases, different laboratories used diverse techniques to prepare libraries and sequence TCR repertoires. To estimate repertoire size and how much clonotypes are shared between individuals, the study performed deep sequencing of blood TCR repertoires from roughly five healthy adults. For each donor, CD4 naive and CD4 memory were each run on three plates, CD8 naive on two plates, and CD8 memory on one plate. Per donor, leukapheresis produced somewhere between about 0.94 and 9 billion PBMCs.

Using the deep immunoSEQ assay, TCR CDR3 regions were amplified from genomic DNA by multiplex PCR. For each cell subset, the extracted genomic DNA was distributed evenly across all wells of several immunoSEQ 96-well plates, and each plate served as one replicate. For sorted subsets, about 220 ng of genomic DNA, equivalent to some 30,000 T cell genomes, went into each replicate PCR. Purified libraries were quantified with a Qubit 3.0 fluorometer, sized on a Bioanalyzer 2100, and re-quantified with the KAPA Library Quantification kit. A separate single-read 150-cycle Illumina NextSeq 550 flow cell was used to sequence each immunoSEQ 96-well plate. Per the original workflow: Because the immunoSEQ output included only junctional sequences and no quality scores, the filtering could not be the same as the filtering used for full-length reads. Sequences were annotated with PyIR, a Python wrapper for IgBLAST v1.9, and V/J genes and CDR3 were assigned using IMGT germline references. Reads were filtered out if the reads had weak V/J assignments (E-value above 1e-6), no CDR3, stop codons, out-of-frame junctions, or ambiguous translated residues. A V3J clonotype was defined by an identical inferred V gene, J gene, and CDR3 amino acid sequence. Percentage overlap between repertoires was calculated by dividing the number of shared unique clonotypes by the size of the smaller repertoire. Repertoire richness was assessed with RTK rarefaction, the Chao1 estimator, and Recon v2.1 estimates of unobserved clonotypes. Generation probabilities for all TCRbeta clonotypes obtained by the gDNA method from a handful of donors were computed using OLGA. The source is immuneACCESS, and TCRdb retained only in-frame sequences with V and J called. Part of the clones is not carried over; for the studies checked, unresolved V genes explain less than half of this, and the remainder is unexplained. V, J and clone size are taken as reported in that table, and D and trimming were inferred from the DNA itself. The table for this sample lists roughly 1.5 million clones; 95% to 99% of them were counted only once. The leading ten clones occupy about 0.42% of the sample.

Findings and caveats that apply to the study as a whole: Larger estimated clonotype richness was generally found for naive subsets than for memory subsets. Only blood was sampled, and tissue TCR repertoires likely differ from those in blood. The genetic and exposure-history diversity represented was limited by the small number of donors. Sharing across a few donors was observed for roughly 5.4% of naive CD4, 3% to 4% of naive CD8, about 2.3% of memory CD4, and around 0.44% of memory CD8 clonotypes. Incomplete sequencing was indicated by rarefaction of sorted-subset datasets, despite the large sequencing depth. Higher generation probabilities were observed for clonotypes shared by all four sorted-subset donors than for non-shared clonotypes. Pairwise subsampling led to the expectation that sequencing depth would affect the degree of clonotype sharing among donors.

Trimming removed 4 bases from V and 7 bases from J; the gene matches leave 15 bases unexplained. CDR1 SGHKS and CDR2 YYEKEE are derived from the germline V gene (reference sequence). From the cysteine up to the phenylalanine, the CDR3 has a length of 16 residues. Only the CDR3 portion is preserved as DNA: 48 bases, with reading frame beginning at the first base. The source of this sequence is a man aged 25-40 years in good health. The sequenced material came from naive CD4+ T cells sorted from blood. Read against the paper, the sample's cell subset or site label means: CD45RA+ positively selected. Recombination connected TRBV5-5 to TRBJ2-7, with TRBD1 identical over 9 junction bases. The CDR3 protein sequence reads: CASSVGYRGQLGEQYF. In nucleotide form, the sequence is TGTGCCAGCAGCGTGGGTTACAGGGGGCAGCTCGGGGAGCAGTACTTC.